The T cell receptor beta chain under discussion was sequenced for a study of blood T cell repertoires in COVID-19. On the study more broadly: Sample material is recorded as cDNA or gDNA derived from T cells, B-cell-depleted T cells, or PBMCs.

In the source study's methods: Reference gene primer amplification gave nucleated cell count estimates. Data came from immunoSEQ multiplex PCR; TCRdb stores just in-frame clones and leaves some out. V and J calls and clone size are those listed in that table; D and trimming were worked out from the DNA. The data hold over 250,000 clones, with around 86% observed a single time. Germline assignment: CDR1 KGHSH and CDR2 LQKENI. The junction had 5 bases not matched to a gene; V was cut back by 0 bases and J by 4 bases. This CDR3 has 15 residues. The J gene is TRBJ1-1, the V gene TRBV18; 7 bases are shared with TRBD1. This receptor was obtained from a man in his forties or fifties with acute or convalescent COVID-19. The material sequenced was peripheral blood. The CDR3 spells CASSPPAGQATEAFF. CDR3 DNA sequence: TGTGCCAGCTCACCACCAGCAGGACAGGCCACTGAAGCTTTCTTT.